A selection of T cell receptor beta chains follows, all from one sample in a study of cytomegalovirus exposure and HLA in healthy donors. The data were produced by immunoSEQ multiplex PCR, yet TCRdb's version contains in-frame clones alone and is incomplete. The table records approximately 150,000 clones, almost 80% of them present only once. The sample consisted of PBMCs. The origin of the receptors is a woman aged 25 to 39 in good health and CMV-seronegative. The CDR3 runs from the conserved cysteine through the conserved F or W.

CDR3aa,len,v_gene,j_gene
CASSPGDSAYNEQFF,15,TRBV6-5,TRBJ2-1
CASSEDPGSYEQYF,14,TRBV6-1,TRBJ2-7
CAWSPLEYSNQPQHF,15,TRBV30,TRBJ1-5
CASSLPGEWVTEAFF,15,TRBV7-9,TRBJ1-1
CASSRTGSGSPLHF,14,TRBV2,TRBJ1-6
CASSSLTSGAYNEQFF,16,TRBV11-2,TRBJ2-1
CASSVDRDPYNEQFF,15,TRBV11-3,TRBJ2-1
CATLAGVSSYNEQFF,15,TRBV6-1,TRBJ2-1
CASSSPGQGWGKLFF,15,TRBV27,TRBJ1-4
CASSYLLPTGAYGYTF,16,TRBV6-5,TRBJ1-2
CASSLGTHYEQYF,13,TRBV7-2,TRBJ2-7
CASSAGLAGGQRETQYF,17,TRBV9,TRBJ2-5
CASSSGTDYEQYF,13,TRBV11-3,TRBJ2-7
CASSRTGTAPNYGYTF,16,TRBV5-1,TRBJ1-2
CASSIPDRVGYTF,13,TRBV7-8,TRBJ1-2
CASSPLPVLETQYF,14,TRBV18,TRBJ2-5
CASSVLSGRGGETQYF,16,TRBV9,TRBJ2-5
CSVPRSGVPSYNEQFF,16,TRBV29-1,TRBJ2-1
CASSIRTRSYEQYF,14,TRBV5-6,TRBJ2-7
CASSPVQGLRDYGYTF,16,TRBV5-4,TRBJ1-2
CAFLAGGSTDTQYF,14,TRBV5-4,TRBJ2-3
CATSAFRGSYNEQFF,15,TRBV15,TRBJ2-1
CASRRTGPHEQFF,13,TRBV6-1,TRBJ2-1
CASSYESGSQYEQYF,15,TRBV6-5,TRBJ2-7
CASSLQQGSGEQYF,14,TRBV5-1,TRBJ2-7
CASSKRGEAYEQYF,14,TRBV19,TRBJ2-7
CASWQARFNYGYTF,14,TRBV2,TRBJ1-2
CASSQEVSGGVPIEQYF,17,TRBV4-2,TRBJ2-7
CASSLGTGLNEKLFF,15,TRBV5-1,TRBJ1-4
CASSLETGLYTEAFF,15,TRBV5-1,TRBJ1-1
CASSQVSGRTEAFF,14,TRBV14,TRBJ1-1
CASSLEWTRATEAFF,15,TRBV5-4,TRBJ1-1
CASSLGGQGLDEAFF,15,TRBV5-6,TRBJ1-1
CASKGAGYAYGYTF,14,TRBV27,TRBJ1-2
CASSLKQGIGGELFF,15,TRBV18,TRBJ2-2
CASTVSLNTEAFF,13,TRBV19,TRBJ1-1
CASSGIAGGPTDTQYF,16,TRBV9,TRBJ2-3
CSVAGQGTLNTEAFF,15,TRBV29-1,TRBJ1-1
CASRTGSYNSPLHF,14,TRBV11-1,TRBJ1-6
CASSAQQGITEAFF,14,TRBV4-3,TRBJ1-1
CASSYGLGQVNQPQHF,16,TRBV7-8,TRBJ1-5
CASSPSRTDTQYF,13,TRBV2,TRBJ2-3
CASSSAPQGLYGYTF,15,TRBV5-1,TRBJ1-2
CASSLAGDRGREQYF,15,TRBV5-1,TRBJ2-7
CASSLVRGEQYF,12,TRBV7-8,TRBJ2-7
CASSPRGGWIQETQYF,16,TRBV7-3,TRBJ2-5
CASSEGGVTDTQYF,14,TRBV6-1,TRBJ2-3
CAWRGQVPYEQYF,13,TRBV30,TRBJ2-7
CASSLDRTAYGYTF,14,TRBV5-1,TRBJ1-2
CASSEYSTGRTEAFF,15,TRBV10-2,TRBJ1-1
CSVQQANYGYTF,12,TRBV29-1,TRBJ1-2
CASSVGQGSYEQYF,14,TRBV2,TRBJ2-7
CASSLTTGGSGNTIYF,16,TRBV7-6,TRBJ1-3
CASSQARTGGFLESYGYTF,19,TRBV4-3,TRBJ1-2
CASSWGPQRPNTGELFF,17,TRBV5-5,TRBJ2-2
CASSSTGFYEQYF,13,TRBV7-9,TRBJ2-7
CASRPLDRPDTQYF,14,TRBV28,TRBJ2-3
CASSPRQISSYEQYF,15,TRBV11-2,TRBJ2-7
CASSSDRDGNTIYF,14,TRBV6-5,TRBJ1-3